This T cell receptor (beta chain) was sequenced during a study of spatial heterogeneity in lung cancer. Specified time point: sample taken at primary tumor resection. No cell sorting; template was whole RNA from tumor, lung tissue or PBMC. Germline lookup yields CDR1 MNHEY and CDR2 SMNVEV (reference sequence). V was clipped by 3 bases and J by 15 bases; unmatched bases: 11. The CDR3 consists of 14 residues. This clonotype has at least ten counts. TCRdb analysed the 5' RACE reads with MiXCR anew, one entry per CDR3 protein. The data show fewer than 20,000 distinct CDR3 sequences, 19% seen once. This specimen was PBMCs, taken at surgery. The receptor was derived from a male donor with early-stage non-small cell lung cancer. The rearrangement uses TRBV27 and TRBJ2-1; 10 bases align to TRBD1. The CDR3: CASSLFQGQGIGFF. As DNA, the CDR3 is TGTGCCAGCAGTTTGTTCCAGGGACAGGGGATCGGGTTCTTC.